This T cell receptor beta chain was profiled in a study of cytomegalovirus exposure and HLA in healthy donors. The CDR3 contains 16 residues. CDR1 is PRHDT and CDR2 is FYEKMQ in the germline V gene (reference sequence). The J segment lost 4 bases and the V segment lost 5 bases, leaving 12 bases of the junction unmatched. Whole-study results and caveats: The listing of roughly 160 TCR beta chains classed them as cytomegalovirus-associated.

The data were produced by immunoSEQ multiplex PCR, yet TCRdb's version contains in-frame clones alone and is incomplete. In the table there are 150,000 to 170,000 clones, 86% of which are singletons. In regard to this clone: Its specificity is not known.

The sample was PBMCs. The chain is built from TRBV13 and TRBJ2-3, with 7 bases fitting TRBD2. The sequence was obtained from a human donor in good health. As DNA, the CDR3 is TGTGCCAGCAGCACTCGATGGGGGGGAAGTCCAGATACGCAGTATTTT. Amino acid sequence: CASSTRWGGSPDTQYF.